This T cell receptor (beta chain) was identified in a study of T cells after yellow fever vaccination (dated by TCRdb to between 2019 and 2020). In the study overall: The SMART-Seq v4 Ultra Low Input RNA kit was used to prepare libraries from fractions with low cell numbers. To track T-cell clones before and after primary and booster YFV17D yellow fever vaccination, bulk TCR alpha and beta repertoires were sequenced longitudinally. Two healthy male donors, one aged 18 to 29 and one aged 30 to 40 years, made up the cohort. Blood was collected at multiple timepoints before and after primary and secondary immunization, and bulk PBMC replicates and cell subsets were isolated. What the study reported, not specific to this receptor: FACS-sorted repertoires could contain abundant contaminating clonotypes from the bulk population, so computational filtering was required. A small share of clonotypes occurred in both CD4 and CD8 compartments, likely arising from convergent recombination. Compared with the primary T-cell response, the secondary T-cell response was faster but weaker, reaching its peak on day 5 rather than on day 15. After the booster, most clones that had expanded after primary vaccination were detected again (about 97% of CD4 and around nine tenths of CD8), suggesting broad maintenance of memory. Only two donors were included in the study, so the extent to which the findings can be generalized is limited.

TCR cDNA was synthesized by 5'RACE template switching, which introduced a universal primer site and unique molecular identifiers. Priming for cDNA synthesis came from both the TCR alpha and TCR beta constant segments. Libraries were amplified in two PCR steps, with sample barcodes and sequencing adapters added in the second step. Sequencing of the libraries was done on either Illumina HiSeq 2500 (2x100 bp) or NovaSeq (2x150 bp). On the study's bioinformatics: MIGEC was used to demultiplex reads and collapse the reads into UMI consensus sequences, and MiXCR was used for V(D)J alignment. Clonotypes responding to the vaccine were identified with edgeR on replicate PBMC samples, with the criteria of FDR below 0.01 and a log2 fold change above 5 up to day 15. Each bulk clonotype received a CD4 or CD8 identity based on whether the sequenced CD4 or CD8 repertoire contained that clonotype at higher abundance. The public reads were run again by TCRdb, first through fastp at Q25 and then through MiXCR, and only productive beta chains were kept. Entries that share a CDR3 protein sequence are merged under the most common genes and DNA. The V and J calls and clone size come from TCRdb's table, not from the authors' own analysis. The sample includes around 250,000 distinct CDR3 sequences, with 6.5% to 8.5% observed a single time. Roughly 0.93% of the sample belongs to the ten largest clones.

About this clonotype: What antigen it recognizes has not been identified. Per-nucleotide qualities are absent, and no much larger clonotype sits a single base away.

The treatment or condition label of this sample denotes: live attenuated yellow fever vaccine strain. PBMCs were isolated from peripheral blood using a standard Ficoll-Paque protocol. CD4 and CD8 T-cell fractions were isolated with Dynabeads CD4 and CD8 positive selection kits. TriZol was used to extract RNA from bulk PBMCs, CD4 and CD8 fractions, and dextramer-positive and dextramer-negative fractions. Reading the germline V gene gives CDR1 SQVTM and CDR2 ANQGSEA. The cysteine opens and the phenylalanine closes a CDR3 of 12 amino acids. The sequence is cut down to CDR3 DNA, 36 bases in frame from base 1. The germline ends are 5 bases apart after V is trimmed by 6 bases and J by 0 bases.

The sequence was collected from a man aged 25 to 45 who received the YFV17D yellow fever vaccine. Sequencing was performed on CD4+ T cells sorted from PBMCs, taken 15 days after the yellow fever booster vaccination. In this chain, TRBV29-1 is recombined with TRBJ2-2; the D gene lacks a confident call. The CDR3 protein: CSVGTNTGELFF. The nucleotide sequence is TGCAGCGTGGGGACGAACACCGGGGAGCTGTTTTTT.